Listed here is a single T cell receptor beta chain. The antigen is undetermined. Unexposed donor CD4+ T cells date from about 2011-2018, before the COVID-19 pandemic. Isolation of CD4+ T cells took place after approximately 10 days in culture. These data come from a study of CD4 T cells in relation to SARS-CoV-2 and coronaviruses. Per germline, CDR1 LNHDA and CDR2 SQIVND (reference sequence). This CDR3 is 14 amino acids long. Trimming shortened V by 0 bases and J by 8 bases, and 11 bases separated the two germline ends. The data were produced by immunoSEQ multiplex PCR, yet TCRdb's version contains in-frame clones alone and is incomplete. Altogether tens of thousands of clones are present, around 68% being singletons, with the ten largest covering around a fifth.

The TCR was taken from a human donor in good health. Sequenced sample: CD4+ T cells from PBMCs, cultured in vitro. J is TRBJ1-5 and V is TRBV19; D not certain. CDR3 DNA: TGTGCCAGTAGTATAGATCATGGGGTGGAGCCCCAGCATTTT. It codes for CASSIDHGVEPQHF. Full variable domain (remainder filled in from reference TRBV19 and TRBJ1-5): DGGITQSPKYLFRKEGQNVTLSCEQNLNHDAMYWYRQDPGQGLRLIYYSQIVNDFQKGDIAEGYSVSREKKESFPLTVTSAQKNPTAFYLCASSIDHGVEPQHFGDGTRLSIL.